These T cell receptor beta chains were read from a single sample in a study of blood T cell repertoires in COVID-19. The repertoire was sequenced with immunoSEQ multiplex PCR; TCRdb's copy has only in-frame clones and lacks some. Among 300,000 to 450,000 clones listed, 87% were seen once. Sequenced: PBMCs or T cells enriched from blood (not recorded which). The receptors derive from a man aged 25-45 years who had recovered from COVID-19. CDR3s include the opening cysteine and the closing phenylalanine or tryptophan. Fields, in order: J gene, clone size, V gene, D gene, CDR3 DNA, CDR3 protein. The D gene is left open where the match is weak. Not every row has a clone size; where given, it reads once, few, many or a size class.

J gene: TRBJ2-1
clone size: NA
V gene: TRBV15
D gene: TRBD1
CDR3 DNA: TGTGCCACCAGCGCCTGGACAGGGAGCTCCTACAATGAGCAGTTCTTC
CDR3 protein: CATSAWTGSSYNEQFF

J gene: TRBJ1-1
clone size: once
V gene: TRBV7-6
D gene: NA
CDR3 DNA: TGTGCCAGCAGCTCGGGCCCACAGGGGAACACTGAAGCTTTCTTT
CDR3 protein: CASSSGPQGNTEAFF

J gene: TRBJ2-2
clone size: NA
V gene: TRBV30
D gene: TRBD1
CDR3 DNA: TGTGCCTGGCGCGGGACAGGCGACACCGGGGAGCTGTTTTTT
CDR3 protein: CAWRGTGDTGELFF

J gene: TRBJ2-7
clone size: few
V gene: TRBV18
D gene: TRBD1
CDR3 DNA: TGTGCCAGCTCACCACCGGGACAGATCATGGTCTACGAGCAGTACTTC
CDR3 protein: CASSPPGQIMVYEQYF

J gene: TRBJ1-6
clone size: NA
V gene: TRBV30
D gene: NA
CDR3 DNA: TGTGCCTGGACAGGTTTGAGCTCCTATAATTCACCCCTCCACTTT
CDR3 protein: CAWTGLSSYNSPLHF

J gene: TRBJ2-5
clone size: NA
V gene: TRBV11-2
D gene: NA
CDR3 DNA: TGTGCCAGCAGCTTAGTCGAGGAGACCCAGTACTTC
CDR3 protein: CASSLVEETQYF

J gene: TRBJ1-4
clone size: once
V gene: TRBV9
D gene: TRBD1
CDR3 DNA: TGTGCCAGCAGCTCGCACAGGGGACCTAATGAAAAACTGTTTTTT
CDR3 protein: CASSSHRGPNEKLFF

J gene: TRBJ1-2
clone size: NA
V gene: TRBV30
D gene: NA
CDR3 DNA: TGTGCCTGGAGGGAGGCAGCTCCGGCTCATGGCTACACCTTC
CDR3 protein: CAWREAAPAHGYTF

J gene: TRBJ1-4
clone size: NA
V gene: TRBV6-5
D gene: NA
CDR3 DNA: TGTGCCAGCAGTTATAGACAGCCGGAAAAACTGTTTTTT
CDR3 protein: CASSYRQPEKLFF

J gene: TRBJ2-5
clone size: NA
V gene: TRBV5-4
D gene: NA
CDR3 DNA: TGTGCCAGCAGCTTGACGGCTAGCGAAGAGACCCAGTACTTC
CDR3 protein: CASSLTASEETQYF

J gene: TRBJ1-1
clone size: NA
V gene: TRBV6-5
D gene: NA
CDR3 DNA: TGTGCCAGCGGAGAATTCATCCCGAACACTGAAGCTTTCTTT
CDR3 protein: CASGEFIPNTEAFF

J gene: TRBJ1-4
clone size: NA
V gene: TRBV9
D gene: NA
CDR3 DNA: TGTGCCAGCAGCGCCGGGACAAGGGGTGAAAAACTGTTTTTT
CDR3 protein: CASSAGTRGEKLFF

J gene: TRBJ2-2
clone size: NA
V gene: TRBV18
D gene: NA
CDR3 DNA: TGTGCCAGCTCACCATCAGAGTCGGGCACCGGGGAGCTGTTTTTT
CDR3 protein: CASSPSESGTGELFF

J gene: TRBJ2-2
clone size: NA
V gene: TRBV6-2/TRBV6-3
D gene: NA
CDR3 DNA: TGTGCCAGCAGTGCGACGGGGATCACCGGGGAGCTGTTTTTT
CDR3 protein: CASSATGITGELFF

J gene: TRBJ2-3
clone size: once
V gene: TRBV20-1
D gene: NA
CDR3 DNA: TGCAGTGCTGGCCGATCCGATACGCAGTATTTT
CDR3 protein: CSAGRSDTQYF